This TCR beta chain is from a study of beta chain features in type 1 diabetes. Regarding the study as a whole: Reduced insertions and increased deletions marked VDJ junctions in type 1 diabetes patients.

TCRB transcripts that were expressed got sequenced, as all of the isolated RNA had been reverse transcribed. Assay: immunoSEQ multiplex PCR; the TCRdb copy retains only in-frame clones and omits some. The data hold roughly 310,000 clones, with about 10% observed a single time. The CDR3 contains 18 residues. Germline trimming cut 2 bases from V and 5 bases from J; bases unmatched to any gene: 16. Per germline, CDR1 SGHRS and CDR2 YFSETQ. Details on this clone: Its antigen is currently unknown.

This chain uses TRBV5-1 with TRBJ2-1; 7 positions agree with TRBD2. This receptor was taken from a woman between 25 and 40 years old in good health. The specimen sequenced was naive CD4+ T cells from blood. The CDR3 loop reads CASSLVTRDYRGHNEQFF. The CDR3 region has the DNA TGCGCCAGCAGCTTAGTCACCCGGGACTATCGAGGGCACAATGAGCAGTTCTTC.